These T cell receptor beta chains were read from a single sample in a study of blood T cell repertoires in COVID-19. Only in-frame clones appear in the TCRdb table, and some are missing; sequencing was by immunoSEQ multiplex PCR. The profile shows around 70,000 clones, 70% to 75% of them singletons. The specimen sequenced was peripheral blood. The receptor source for this set is a man between 65 and 79 years old with acute or convalescent COVID-19. CDR3s leave out the opening cysteine and the closing phenylalanine or tryptophan.

j_gene | len | v_gene | CDR3aa
TRBJ2-7 | 11 | TRBV4-2 | ASSQGPYYEQY
TRBJ2-3 | 14 | TRBV6-2/TRBV6-3 | ASSHRREDFTDTQY
TRBJ1-3 | 14 | TRBV10-3 | AISDRGGRDGNTIY
TRBJ2-7 | 14 | TRBV10-3 | AISPGGQGGTYEQY
TRBJ1-2 | 12 | TRBV21-1 | ASSRTGGAYGYT
TRBJ2-1 | 14 | TRBV6-6 | ASSYGSSGRGNEQF
TRBJ2-7 | 9 | TRBV20-1 | SARSGHEQY
TRBJ2-3 | 13 | TRBV5-1 | ASSLAGQDTDTQY
TRBJ1-5 | 13 | TRBV19 | ASTKGSDSNQPQH
TRBJ1-5 | 13 | TRBV5-1 | ASSLEGMDNQPQH
TRBJ2-1 | 15 | TRBV19 | ASSILFLAGGDNEQF
TRBJ2-1 | 11 | TRBV18 | ASSPLNGGEQF
TRBJ2-3 | 12 | TRBV27 | ASRLWARTDTQY
TRBJ1-1 | 13 | TRBV11-2 | ASAWRTAIGAEAF
TRBJ2-7 | 9 | TRBV5-1 | ASSSPREQY
TRBJ1-5 | 13 | TRBV15 | ATSRGGDRNQPQH
TRBJ2-3 | 11 | TRBV29-1 | SVEKQGTDTQY
TRBJ1-1 | 13 | TRBV6-2/TRBV6-3 | ASSYPRQVNTEAF
TRBJ2-7 | 12 | TRBV6-5 | ASSPSGRGSEQY
TRBJ2-1 | 11 | TRBV7-3 | ASSLFSYNEQF
TRBJ2-1 | 13 | TRBV3-1/TRBV3-2 | TSSPQGRSYNEQF
TRBJ2-5 | 12 | TRBV28 | ASSWGLFGKTQY
TRBJ2-3 | 14 | TRBV27 | ASSLGQGDSTDTQY
TRBJ1-4 | 12 | TRBV7-2 | ASSLQGWGEKLF
TRBJ2-5 | 13 | TRBV6-6 | ASGLAGGLQETQY
TRBJ2-1 | 14 | TRBV7-2 | ASSPTSLSSYNEQF
TRBJ2-1 | 14 | TRBV27 | ASSLSGLAGYNEQF
TRBJ1-5 | 12 | TRBV5-1 | ASSEGAGNQPQH
TRBJ1-1 | 13 | TRBV19 | ASSQYRGLNTEAF
TRBJ2-2 | 12 | TRBV6-2/TRBV6-3 | ASSYPDSTGELF
TRBJ1-1 | 16 | TRBV28 | ASSPYGGPIPENTEAF
TRBJ1-5 | 15 | TRBV27 | ASRKRKGVGLNQPQH
TRBJ1-2 | 14 | TRBV23-1 | ASRNRDRKGVSGYT
TRBJ2-7 | 14 | TRBV5-4 | ASSLAASGTAYEQY
TRBJ2-5 | 13 | TRBV28 | ASAGGRAHQETQY
TRBJ1-1 | 8 | TRBV21-1 | ASSINGAF
TRBJ2-7 | 11 | TRBV6-6 | AIRQGVSYEQY
TRBJ2-3 | 16 | TRBV18 | ASSRIGLAGPEGDTQY